What follows describes a single T cell receptor (beta chain). The sample is drawn from a study of blood T cell repertoires in COVID-19. Looking at the study overall: The United States, Italy and Spain provided the acute and convalescent COVID-19 samples.

This CDR3 has 12 amino acids. V was clipped by 6 bases and J by 5 bases, with 14 bases between them. Looked up from germline, CDR1 is GTSNPN and CDR2 is SVGIG (reference sequence). Per the original methods: How many nucleated cells were present was estimated from reference gene primer amplification. Method: immunoSEQ multiplex PCR; TCRdb's copy keeps in-frame clones and lacks some. V, J and clone size derive from that table, while D and trimming were established from the DNA sequence. The table lists roughly 150,000 clones, over 75% of them singletons. The clonotype comes from a woman aged 40 to 49 with acute or convalescent COVID-19. The chain combines TRBV30 with TRBJ2-7; a possible D gene is TRBD1 (5 bases). Specimen: peripheral blood. The CDR3 coding sequence is TGTGCCTGCACCGCCAGGGTTCACGAGCAGTACTTC. It encodes CACTARVHEQYF.